This T cell receptor (beta chain) was captured by sequencing in a study of cytomegalovirus exposure and HLA in healthy donors (dated by TCRdb to 2016 to 2017). At the level of the whole study: A later analysis indicated that the 90 to 150 validation repertoires were generated on the platform also employed for the 700 or so repertoires of the first cohort. The study aimed to test whether signatures of past pathogen exposure could be identified by cataloging public T cell receptors. Besides the first cohort of some 670 subjects, a separate validation cohort made up of over 95 different subjects was used. The study combined high-throughput TCR immunosequencing, statistical association of individual TCRs with disease status, and machine learning to predict cytomegalovirus infection status.

Note on this clone: It has no known antigen specificity. No base quality information exists; no much larger clone differs at one position.

Receptor amplification or capture employed the immunoSEQ multiplex PCR assay. The original methods were these. A statistical classification framework was built to diagnose cytomegalovirus status from the catalog of TCR beta chain sequences. TCRdb's version of the immuneACCESS table is confined to in-frame rearrangements and falls short of the full clone set. An unresolved V gene accounts for under half of the shortfall where checked; the remainder is of unknown origin. V, J and clone size reflect that table, while D and trimming were determined from the DNA. A total of 120,000 or so clones appear in this sample, approximately 85% of them only once. Under 5% of the sample rests with the top ten. The donors belonged to the validation cohort of about 130 subjects, which was separate from the roughly 700-subject first cohort. Broad study findings and their caveats: Across donors, most TCR sequences were observed very rarely, whereas some public TCRs were present in many individuals. In both the original and validation cohorts, the classifier was reported to diagnose cytomegalovirus status with high specificity and sensitivity. The study gave a list of over 150 TCR beta chains associated with cytomegalovirus. A later analysis found that TCRs clustered in the first cohort also tended to co-occur in the 95 to 150 validation repertoires, with approximately 95% of cluster scores above 0. In vitro tests confirmed that a few of the cytomegalovirus-associated TCR beta chains recognize cytomegalovirus antigens. The validation cohort had no HLA typing available for a later analysis, so co-occurrence within that cohort was assessed over all 120 or so repertoires. The authors suggested that the approach could potentially be extended to other disease states and immunological phenotypes.

V is pared back by 0 bases and J by 0 bases, with 8 bases lying between the germline termini. The CDR3 has 15 amino acids, counting the end cysteine and phenylalanine. Here the CDR3 DNA is all that survives: 45 bases in frame from base 1. CDR1 and CDR2, per the germline V gene, are SGHDN and FVKESK. The chain links TRBV14 with TRBJ1-1; the best D guess is TRBD1, with 5 bases matching. This sequence originates from a man between 18 and 35 years old in good health and CMV-seronegative. Sequenced material: PBMCs. The CDR3 corresponds to CASSQDRGLNTEAFF. The DNA sequence is as follows: TGTGCCAGCAGCCAAGATCGGGGGTTGAACACTGAAGCTTTCTTT.